The next 21 T cell receptor beta chains were all read from a single sample in a study of blood T cell repertoires in COVID-19. Clones were sequenced by immunoSEQ multiplex PCR, and TCRdb holds only the in-frame ones, with some missing. The sample holds around 150,000 clones, about 90% seen once. The sequencing sample was made of peripheral blood. The receptors were sampled from a man aged 25 to 40 with COVID-19, enrolled during active disease.

V usage is TRBV9 and J usage is TRBJ1-3, with 7 positions matching TRBD1. The CDR3 length is 15 residues. Germline V gene sequence: CDR1 SGDLS, CDR2 YYNGEE. V gave up 4 bases and J gave up 3 bases; unmatched junction bases: 7. In nucleotides, the CDR3 is TGTGCCAGCAGCAGGGAAGGGGGCAGTGGAAACACCATATATTTT. Translated: CASSREGGSGNTIYF. Full variable domain (outside the CDR3, taken from reference TRBV9 and TRBJ1-3): DSGVTQTPKHLITATGQRVTLRCSPRSGDLSVYWYQQSLDQGLQFLIQYYNGEERAKGNILERFSAQQFPDLHSELNLSSLELGDSALYFCASSREGGSGNTIYFGEGSWLTVV.

The chain recombines TRBV5-5 with TRBJ2-7, with D perhaps TRBD1 (6 bases). Trimming cost V 0 bases and J 4 bases, with 8 bases left between them. Germline V gene sequence: CDR1 SGHKS, CDR2 YYEKEE (reference sequence). The CDR3 has 13 amino acids. DNA of the CDR3: TGTGCCAGCAGCTTGGGGACAGATTACGAGCAGTACTTC. Protein: CASSLGTDYEQYF.

The table lists this clone with a count of one. V gene TRBV20-1 combines with J gene TRBJ1-1, with a weak D call TRBD1 (5 bases). Trimming cost V 6 bases and J 1 base, with 6 bases left between them. This CDR3 has 11 residues. Germline V CDR1 and CDR2: DFQATT, SNEGSKA (reference sequence). The CDR3 nucleotides read TGCAGTGCCGACAGGAACACTGAAGCTTTCTTT. This encodes CSADRNTEAFF.

The rearrangement uses TRBV9 and TRBJ1-1, with 7 positions matching TRBD1. The CDR3 runs 14 residues. Per the germline V gene, CDR1 is SGDLS and CDR2 is YYNGEE. The ends lost 0 bases at V and 6 bases at J; junction bases unmatched: 5. This chain's CDR3 is CASSVDRGNSEAFF. CDR3 nucleotide sequence: TGTGCCAGCAGCGTAGACAGGGGTAACTCTGAAGCTTTCTTT.

CDR3 sequence reads: CASNLGGSTEAFF. The CDR3 nucleotides are TGTGCCAGCAACCTCGGGGGTAGCACTGAAGCTTTCTTT. The V call is TRBV11-2, the J call TRBJ1-1, with D possibly TRBD1 on 5 matching bases. V lost 7 bases, J lost 4 bases, and 13 bases lay in between. CDR3 length: 13 amino acids. Germline V gene sequence: CDR1 SGHAT, CDR2 FQNNGV.

This chain joins TRBV7-6 and TRBJ2-7, with 13 nucleotides matching TRBD2. The CDR3 runs 16 residues. Germline CDR1 reads SGHVS; CDR2 reads FNYEAQ. V was clipped by 8 bases and J by 3 bases; unmatched bases: 10. CDR3 sequence (DNA): TGTGCCAGCTCCAGACTAGCGGGAGGACAGAACTACGAGCAGTACTTC. Protein sequence: CASSRLAGGQNYEQYF.

CDR3 loop: CASSLEDREGYEQYF. In nucleotides, the CDR3 is TGTGCCAGCAGCTTAGAAGACAGGGAAGGGTACGAGCAGTACTTC. The rearrangement joins TRBV7-6 to TRBJ2-7, with 7 bases aligning to TRBD1. The V gene end was trimmed by 1 base and the J gene end by 4 bases; junction bases not matched to a gene: 7. The CDR3 contains 15 residues. CDR1 and CDR2 from the germline V gene are SGHVS and FNYEAQ.

This chain links TRBV6-2 or TRBV6-3 with TRBJ2-7; no clear D gene. Germline values: CDR1 MNHEY, CDR2 SVGEGT. V gave up 4 bases and J gave up 2 bases, with 9 bases separating them. The CDR3 is made up of 13 amino acids. The CDR3 loop reads CASSSPTAYEQYF. The CDR3 coding sequence is TGTGCCAGCAGTTCCCCTACAGCCTACGAGCAGTACTTC.

The rearrangement links TRBV18 to TRBJ1-1; 8 bases match TRBD1. V shed 6 bases and J 4 bases; nucleotides not matched to a gene: 19. The CDR3 runs to 18 residues. CDR1 is KGHSH, CDR2 LQKENI, per germline. CDR3 in amino acids: CASSPRLTGVELGTEAFF. The CDR3 DNA reads as TGTGCCAGCTCCCCGCGGTTGACAGGGGTCGAATTGGGCACTGAAGCTTTCTTT.

The rearrangement links TRBV27 to TRBJ1-2, with 8 bases identical to TRBD1. This CDR3 has 14 amino acids. CDR1 is MNHEY, CDR2 SMNVEV, per germline (reference sequence). V was clipped by 5 bases and J by 8 bases; unmatched bases: 10. The CDR3 coding sequence is TGTGCCAGCAGTCCCTGGACAGGGCAAAGCGGCTACACCTTC. As protein: CASSPWTGQSGYTF.

The chain recombines TRBV5-1 with TRBJ2-3; maybe TRBD2 (6 bases). Germline CDR1 is SGHRS and CDR2 is YFSETQ. V was cut by 4 bases and J by 0 bases, with 15 bases left in between. CDR3 length: 16 residues. The CDR3 loop is CASSPLTSPSTDTQYF. The CDR3 DNA follows: TGCGCCAGCAGCCCCCTGACTAGTCCTAGCACAGATACGCAGTATTTT. Full variable domain (outside the CDR3, taken from reference TRBV5-1 and TRBJ2-3): KAGVTQTPRYLIKTRGQQVTLSCSPISGHRSVSWYQQTPGQGLQFLFEYFSETQRNKGNFPGRFSGRQFSNSRSEMNVSTLELGDSALYLCASSPLTSPSTDTQYFGPGTRLTVL.

This chain uses TRBV18 with TRBJ2-1; 9 bases are a match to TRBD2. This CDR3 comprises 15 residues. The germline V gene encodes CDR1 KGHSH and CDR2 LQKENI. Trimming cost V 5 bases and J 3 bases; bases outside gene matches: 5. The CDR3 bases are TGTGCCAGCTCAAGTAGCGGGGGAAACTACAATGAGCAGTTCTTC. Its protein product is CASSSSGGNYNEQFF.

The chain employs TRBV6-6 and TRBJ2-5; 8 bases agree with TRBD2. After removal of 1 base from V and 1 base from J, the junction contained 5 bases not matched to a gene. The CDR3 has 16 amino acids. The germline CDR1 and CDR2 sequences are MNHNY and SVGAGI (reference sequence). CDR3: CASSYYGAGGQETQYF. The CDR3 DNA is TGTGCCAGCAGTTACTACGGCGCGGGGGGCCAAGAGACCCAGTACTTC.

This clone was detected once. The CDR3 bases are TGTGCCAGCACCCCCGGGAGCTCCTACAATGAGCAGTTCTTC. Its translation is CASTPGSSYNEQFF. The chain couples TRBV3-1 (or the pseudogene TRBV3-2) to TRBJ2-1; tentative D call: TRBD2 (6 bases). The CDR3 runs to 14 residues. CDR1 is LGHDT, CDR2 YNNKEL, per germline (reference sequence). Trimming stripped 7 bases from V and 0 bases from J, with 10 bases between.

This clone was counted a single time. J is TRBJ2-7 and V is TRBV7-9; maybe TRBD2 (5 bases). V lost 4 bases and J lost 5, with 12 bases in between. CDR3 length equals 13 residues. CDR1 and CDR2 (germline): SEHNR, FQNEAQ (reference sequence). This CDR3 is CASSWGWEHEQYF. The CDR3 DNA is TGTGCCAGCAGCTGGGGATGGGAGCACGAGCAGTACTTC. The full variable domain, in which reference TRBV7-9 and TRBJ2-7 provide the parts outside the CDR3, is DTGVSQNPRHKITKRGQNVTFRCDPISEHNRLYWYRQTLGQGPEFLTYFQNEAQLEKSRLLSDRFSAERPKGSFSTLEIQRTEQGDSAMYLCASSWGWEHEQYFGPGTRLTVT.

This clone was seen once. The genes are TRBV28 and TRBJ2-1; D is ambiguous. With 1 base removed from V and 5 bases from J, the gap between germline ends came to 6 bases. This CDR3 spans 13 amino acids. The germline gives CDR1 MDHEN, CDR2 SYDVKM. Written as DNA, the CDR3 is TGTGCCAGCAGTTTATTCCGGGACAATGAGCAGTTCTTC. Translating gives CASSLFRDNEQFF.

This clone has only one observation. The V call is TRBV30, the J call TRBJ1-1; D is perhaps TRBD1 (5 bases). The CDR3 is made up of 13 amino acids. Trimming shortened V by 4 bases and J by 3 bases, and 12 bases separated the two germline ends. Looked up from germline, CDR1 is GTSNPN and CDR2 is SVGIG (reference sequence). Here the CDR3 reads CAWTLGGYTEAFF. The CDR3 coding sequence is TGTGCCTGGACACTGGGGGGTTACACTGAAGCTTTCTTT.

This sequence joins TRBV7-2 and TRBJ1-1; TRBD1 matches 7 bases. The V gene's germline CDR1 is SGHTA and CDR2 FQGNSA. V lost 6 bases, J lost 4 bases, and 8 bases stayed unmatched. The length of the CDR3 is 14 residues. In DNA form, the CDR3 reads TGTGCCAGCAGGAAACAGGGGACGGGCACTGAAGCTTTCTTT. As protein: CASRKQGTGTEAFF.

The genes are TRBV4-3 and TRBJ2-7, with D possibly matching TRBD2 (6 bases). V shed 0 bases and J shed 0 bases, with 15 bases lying between them. From germline, CDR1 is LGHNA and CDR2 YSLEER. The CDR3 loop spans 17 amino acids. CDR3 sequence (DNA): TGCGCCAGCAGCCAAGAGCACGGAGCGGGCCTCTCCTACGAGCAGTACTTC. Translated: CASSQEHGAGLSYEQYF.

The gene calls are TRBV6-5 and TRBJ1-4; TRBD1 matches 8 bases. CDR1 and CDR2 (germline): MNHEY, SVGAGI. Unmatched junction bases numbered 7, after V lost 1 base and J lost 6 bases. The CDR3 spans 16 residues. The CDR3 DNA is TGTGCCAGCAGTTACTTAAGGACAGGGACCCATGAAAAACTGTTTTTT. This codes for CASSYLRTGTHEKLFF.

This sequence joins TRBV10-3 and TRBJ2-2; 8 bases map to TRBD1. Germline V CDR1 and CDR2: ENHRY, SYGVKD. The V segment lost 6 bases and the J segment 2 bases; nucleotides outside the gene matches: 2. This CDR3 has 14 amino acids. This chain's CDR3 is CAISGQGNTGELFF. The CDR3 DNA reads as TGTGCCATCAGCGGACAGGGCAACACCGGGGAGCTGTTTTTT.